Following are 11 T cell receptor beta chains from one sample sequenced in a study of T cell changes during pregnancy in multiple sclerosis. Method: immunoSEQ multiplex PCR; TCRdb's copy keeps in-frame clones and lacks some. The sample has 91,000 or so clones; about 94% are singletons. The sample here was peripheral blood, taken after pregnancy. The receptors were gathered from a female donor with multiple sclerosis, enrolled in a pregnancy study.

V and J are TRBV10-2 and TRBJ1-5; possible D gene TRBD1, 5 bases. V shed 6 bases and J shed 2 bases, with 8 bases lying between them. From germline, CDR1 is WSHSY and CDR2 SAAADI. The length of the CDR3 is 13 residues. The CDR3 region has the DNA TGCGCCAGCAGCCTACAGGGCAATCAGCCCCAGCATTTT. Its protein product is CASSLQGNQPQHF.

CDR3 sequence: CASSLNSGGHTDTQYF. In DNA form, the CDR3 reads TGTGCCAGCAGCTTAAATAGCGGGGGGCACACAGATACGCAGTATTTT. The rearrangement links TRBV7-3 to TRBJ2-3, with TRBD2 matching 10 bases. The germline gives CDR1 SGHTA, CDR2 FQGTGA. The CDR3 has 16 amino acids. V lost 1 base and J lost 2; bases outside the gene matches: 3.

This chain connects TRBV6-6 to TRBJ2-7, with a tentative D call TRBD1 (6 bases). The germline gives CDR1 MNHNY, CDR2 SVGAGI (reference sequence). Trimming removed 6 bases from V and 3 bases from J, with 15 bases in between. This CDR3 has 14 amino acids. The CDR3 DNA sequence: TGTGCCAGCAGGAACACACAGGGCTACTACGAGCAGTACTTC. This translates into CASRNTQGYYEQYF.

This chain joins TRBV5-1 and TRBJ2-3; 7 bases are a match to TRBD2. The junction had 6 bases not matched to a gene; V was cut back by 1 base and J by 4 bases. The CDR3 covers 15 residues. Per germline, CDR1 SGHRS and CDR2 YFSETQ. CDR3 sequence: CASSLRAGASDTQYF. As DNA, the CDR3 is TGCGCCAGCAGCTTGAGGGCGGGAGCGTCAGATACGCAGTATTTT.

This rearrangement joins TRBV7-8 to TRBJ2-7; 7 nucleotides line up with TRBD1. Germline V gives CDR1 SGHVS, CDR2 FQNEAQ. J was trimmed by 4 bases and V by 5 bases; bases with no gene match: 14. The CDR3 is made up of 16 amino acids. CDR3 region: CASSPDRIRDQYEQYF. The CDR3 nucleotides are TGTGCCAGCAGCCCGGACAGGATCCGGGACCAATACGAGCAGTACTTC.

This clone was picked up one time. The V gene is TRBV7-9, the J gene TRBJ2-3, with 9 bases matching TRBD2. The CDR3 has 18 residues. Losses at the gene ends were 1 base for V and 4 bases for J; bases not matched to a gene: 12. Germline-derived CDR1 and CDR2 are SEHNR and FQNEAQ (reference sequence). The CDR3 sequence: CASSLGSRLAVTSDTQYF. The CDR3 DNA reads as TGTGCCAGCAGCTTAGGGTCGCGACTAGCGGTGACCTCAGATACGCAGTATTTT.

DNA for the CDR3: TGTGCCAGCAGCGCGCCAACTAGCGGGAGCAACAATGAGCAGTTCTTC. The encoded protein is CASSAPTSGSNNEQFF. The rearrangement joins TRBV7-8 to TRBJ2-1, with 11 bases that match TRBD2. The CDR3 covers 16 residues. Germline loops: CDR1 SGHVS, CDR2 FQNEAQ. J was trimmed by 5 bases and V by 5 bases; bases with no gene match: 8.

The gene calls are TRBV11-2 and TRBJ1-2; D not certain. Deletions cut 2 bases from V and 8 bases from J, with 21 bases between. CDR3 length: 16 residues. Germline V gives CDR1 SGHAT, CDR2 FQNNGV. In DNA, the CDR3 is TGTGCCAGCAGCTTAACAACGGGGAGCCGTTCGGAAGGCTACACCTTC. Protein product: CASSLTTGSRSEGYTF.

Only one count was recorded for this clone. The chain recombines TRBV10-1 with TRBJ2-1, with 7 bases identical to TRBD2. The CDR3 length is 11 residues. V was pared by 7 bases and J by 16 bases, with 10 bases of the junction left unmatched. Germline-derived CDR1 and CDR2 are WNHNN and SYGVQD (reference sequence). The CDR3 DNA reads as TGCGCCAGCAAGGGAATCCGGGAGGAATTCTTC. Translated, it gives CASKGIREEFF.

The CDR3 DNA reads as TGCGCCAGCAGCTTGGGACAGGGCGGCTCTGGAAACACCATATATTTT. It translates to CASSLGQGGSGNTIYF. The chain has TRBV5-1 and TRBJ1-3; 7 nucleotides align to TRBD1. Per the germline V gene, CDR1 is SGHRS and CDR2 is YFSETQ. There are 16 residues in the CDR3. V was clipped by 0 bases and J by 0 bases; unmatched bases: 3.

This chain joins TRBV19 and TRBJ2-1, with unresolved D. V lost 3 bases and J 9 bases, leaving 12 bases between the germline ends. CDR3 size: 13 residues. Per germline, CDR1 LNHDA and CDR2 SQIVND (reference sequence). The CDR3 DNA reads as TGTGCCAGTAGTATGTTGGCTAGTACTGAGCAGTTCTTC. Translated, it gives CASSMLASTEQFF.